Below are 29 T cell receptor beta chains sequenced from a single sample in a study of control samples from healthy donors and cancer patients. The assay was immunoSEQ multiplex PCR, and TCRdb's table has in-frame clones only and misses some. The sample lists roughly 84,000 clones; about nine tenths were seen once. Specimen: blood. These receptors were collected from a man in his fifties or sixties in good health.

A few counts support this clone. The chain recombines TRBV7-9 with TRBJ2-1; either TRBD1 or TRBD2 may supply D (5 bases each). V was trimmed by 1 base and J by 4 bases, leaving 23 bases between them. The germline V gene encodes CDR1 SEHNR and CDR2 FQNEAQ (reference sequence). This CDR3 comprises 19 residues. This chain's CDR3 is CASSLGVGEGARGYNEQFF. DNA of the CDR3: TGTGCCAGCAGCTTAGGCGTAGGGGAAGGAGCTCGAGGGTACAATGAGCAGTTCTTC. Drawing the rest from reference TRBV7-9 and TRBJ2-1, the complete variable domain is DTGVSQNPRHKITKRGQNVTFRCDPISEHNRLYWYRQTLGQGPEFLTYFQNEAQLEKSRLLSDRFSAERPKGSFSTLEIQRTEQGDSAMYLCASSLGVGEGARGYNEQFFGPGTRLTVL.

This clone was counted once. CDR3 protein: CASSYSKRGNTEAFF. CDR3 coding DNA: TGTGCCAGCAGTTACTCGAAAAGGGGGAACACTGAAGCTTTCTTT. This chain joins TRBV6-5 and TRBJ1-1; weak D call: TRBD1 (5 bases). This CDR3 is built from 15 residues. Trimming removed 0 bases at V and 1 base at J, with 9 bases between. Germline loops: CDR1 MNHEY, CDR2 SVGAGI.

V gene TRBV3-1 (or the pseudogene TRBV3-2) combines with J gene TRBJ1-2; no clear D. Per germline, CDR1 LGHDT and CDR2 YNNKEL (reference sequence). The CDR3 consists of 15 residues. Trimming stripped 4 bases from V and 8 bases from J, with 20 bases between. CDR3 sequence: CASSRLPGPTPGYTF. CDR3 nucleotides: TGTGCCAGCAGCCGACTCCCAGGACCGACCCCGGGCTACACCTTC.

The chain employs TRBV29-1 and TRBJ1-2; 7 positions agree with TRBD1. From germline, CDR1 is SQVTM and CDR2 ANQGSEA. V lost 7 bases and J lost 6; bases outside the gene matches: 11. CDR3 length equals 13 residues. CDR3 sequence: CSANRQGGDGYTF. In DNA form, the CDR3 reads TGCAGCGCCAACCGACAGGGAGGGGATGGCTACACCTTC.

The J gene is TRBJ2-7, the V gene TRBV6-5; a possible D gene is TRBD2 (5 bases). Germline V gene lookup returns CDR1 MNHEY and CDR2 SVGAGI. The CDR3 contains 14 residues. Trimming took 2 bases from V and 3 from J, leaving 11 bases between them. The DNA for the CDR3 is TGTGCCAGCAGTTACCAGGCAGAGGGCTACGAGCAGTACTTC. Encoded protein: CASSYQAEGYEQYF.

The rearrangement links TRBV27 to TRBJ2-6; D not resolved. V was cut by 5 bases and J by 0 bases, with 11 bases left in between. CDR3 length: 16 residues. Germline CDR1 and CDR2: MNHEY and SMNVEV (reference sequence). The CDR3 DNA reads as TGTGCCAGCAGTCGGAACAGTCACTCTGGGGCCAACGTCCTGACTTTC. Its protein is CASSRNSHSGANVLTF.

The CDR3 sequence: CATSSDPADTQYF. CDR3 in DNA: TGTGCCACCAGTTCGGACCCGGCAGATACGCAGTATTTT. The gene calls are TRBV24-1 and TRBJ2-3; no clear D gene. Germline lookup yields CDR1 KGHDR and CDR2 SFDVKD. The CDR3 is 13 residues long. V lost 6 bases and J 4 bases, leaving 10 bases between the germline ends.

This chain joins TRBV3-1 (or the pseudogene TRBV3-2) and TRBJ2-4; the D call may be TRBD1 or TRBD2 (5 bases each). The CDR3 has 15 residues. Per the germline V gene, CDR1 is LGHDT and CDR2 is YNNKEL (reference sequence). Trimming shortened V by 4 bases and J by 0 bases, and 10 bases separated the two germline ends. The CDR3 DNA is TGTGCCAGCAGCCTCGAGGGGCTAGCCAAAAACATTCAGTACTTC. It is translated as CASSLEGLAKNIQYF.

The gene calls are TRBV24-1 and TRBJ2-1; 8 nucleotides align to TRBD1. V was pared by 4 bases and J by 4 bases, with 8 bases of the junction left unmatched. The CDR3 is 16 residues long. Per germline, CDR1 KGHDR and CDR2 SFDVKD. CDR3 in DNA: TGTGCCACCAGTGAAGTGGACAGGGTTTTATACAATGAGCAGTTCTTC. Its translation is CATSEVDRVLYNEQFF.

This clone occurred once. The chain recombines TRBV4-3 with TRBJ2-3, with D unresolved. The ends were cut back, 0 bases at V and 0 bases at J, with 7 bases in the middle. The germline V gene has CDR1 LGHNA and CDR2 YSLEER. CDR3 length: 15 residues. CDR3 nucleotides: TGCGCCAGCAGCCAAGATCCCGTTAGCACAGATACGCAGTATTTT. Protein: CASSQDPVSTDTQYF.

The CDR3 DNA follows: TGTGCCAGCAGTTCCCCCTACAGGGGGCGTCTGTTCGAGCAGTACTTC. It is translated as CASSSPYRGRLFEQYF. The chain carries TRBV6-2 or TRBV6-3 and TRBJ2-7; 9 bases are shared with TRBD1. CDR3 length equals 16 residues. Germline CDR1 is MNHEY and CDR2 is SVGEGT. Unmatched junction bases numbered 13, after V lost 4 bases and J lost 6 bases.

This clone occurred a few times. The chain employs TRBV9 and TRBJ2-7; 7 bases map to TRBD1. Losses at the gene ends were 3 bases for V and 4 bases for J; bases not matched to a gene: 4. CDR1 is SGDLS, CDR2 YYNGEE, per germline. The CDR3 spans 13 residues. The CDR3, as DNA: TGTGCCAGCAGCGCACAGGGGTGGTACGAGCAGTACTTC. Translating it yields CASSAQGWYEQYF.

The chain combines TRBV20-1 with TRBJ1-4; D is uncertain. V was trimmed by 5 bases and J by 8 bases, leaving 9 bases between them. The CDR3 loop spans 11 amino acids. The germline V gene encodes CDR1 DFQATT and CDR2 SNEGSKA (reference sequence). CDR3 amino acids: CSARREEKLFF. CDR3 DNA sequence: TGCAGTGCTCGAAGAGAGGAAAAACTGTTTTTT.

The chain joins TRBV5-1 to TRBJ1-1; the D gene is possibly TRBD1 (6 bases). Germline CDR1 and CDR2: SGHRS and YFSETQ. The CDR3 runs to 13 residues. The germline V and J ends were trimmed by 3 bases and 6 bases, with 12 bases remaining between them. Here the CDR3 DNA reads TGCGCCAGCAGCTCATCCGGGGGGCCTGAAGCTTTCTTT. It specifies CASSSSGGPEAFF.

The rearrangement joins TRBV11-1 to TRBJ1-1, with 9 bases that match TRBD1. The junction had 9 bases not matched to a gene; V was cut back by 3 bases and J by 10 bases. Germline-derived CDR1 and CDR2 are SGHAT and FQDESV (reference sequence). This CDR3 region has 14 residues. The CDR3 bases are TGTGCCAGCAGCTTTGGGGGCCGGGACAGGGCAGCTTTCTTT. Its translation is CASSFGGRDRAAFF.

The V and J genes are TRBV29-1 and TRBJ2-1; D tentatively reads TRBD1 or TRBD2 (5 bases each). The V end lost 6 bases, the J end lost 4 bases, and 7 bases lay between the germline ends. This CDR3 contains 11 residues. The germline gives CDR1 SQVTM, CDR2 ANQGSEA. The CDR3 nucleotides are TGCAGCGTGAGGGGTTACAATGAGCAGTTCTTC. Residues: CSVRGYNEQFF.

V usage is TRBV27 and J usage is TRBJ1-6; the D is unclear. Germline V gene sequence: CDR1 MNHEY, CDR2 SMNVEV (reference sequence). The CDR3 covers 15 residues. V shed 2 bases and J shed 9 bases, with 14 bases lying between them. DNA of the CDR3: TGTGCCAGCAGTTTAGAGTGGGGAGGCGGTTCACCCCTCCACTTT. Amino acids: CASSLEWGGGSPLHF.

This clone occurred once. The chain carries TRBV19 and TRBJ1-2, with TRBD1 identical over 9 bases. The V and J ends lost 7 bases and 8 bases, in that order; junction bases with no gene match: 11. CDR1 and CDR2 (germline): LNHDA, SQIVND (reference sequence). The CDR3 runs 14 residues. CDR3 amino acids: CASTPSDRGGGYTF. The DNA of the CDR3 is TGTGCCAGTACCCCCTCGGACAGGGGAGGCGGCTACACCTTC.

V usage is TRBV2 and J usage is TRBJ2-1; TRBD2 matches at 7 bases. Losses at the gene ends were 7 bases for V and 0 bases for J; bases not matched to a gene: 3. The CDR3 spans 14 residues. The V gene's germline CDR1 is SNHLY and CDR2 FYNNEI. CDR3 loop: CASNGGGSYNEQFF. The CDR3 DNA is TGTGCCAGCAACGGCGGGGGCTCCTACAATGAGCAGTTCTTC.

The CDR3 DNA follows: TGTGCCAGCAGTTCCCGGCCGAACACTGAAGCTTTCTTT. The encoded protein is CASSSRPNTEAFF. The chain links TRBV27 to TRBJ1-1; D unresolved. There are 13 residues in the CDR3. V was cut by 4 bases and J by 1 base, with 7 bases left in between. Germline V CDR1 and CDR2: MNHEY, SMNVEV (reference sequence).

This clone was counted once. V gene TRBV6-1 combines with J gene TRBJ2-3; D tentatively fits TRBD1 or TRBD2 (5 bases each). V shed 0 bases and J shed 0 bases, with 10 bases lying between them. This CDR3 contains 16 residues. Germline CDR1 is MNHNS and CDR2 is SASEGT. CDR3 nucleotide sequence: TGTGCCAGCAGTGAAGCGCACAGGACTAGCACAGATACGCAGTATTTT. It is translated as CASSEAHRTSTDTQYF.

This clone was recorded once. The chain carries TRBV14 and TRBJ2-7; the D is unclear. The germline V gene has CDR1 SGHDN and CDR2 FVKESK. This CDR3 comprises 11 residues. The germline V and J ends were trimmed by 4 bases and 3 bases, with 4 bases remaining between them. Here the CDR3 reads CASSRGYEQYF. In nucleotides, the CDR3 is TGTGCCAGCAGCCGGGGCTACGAGCAGTACTTC.

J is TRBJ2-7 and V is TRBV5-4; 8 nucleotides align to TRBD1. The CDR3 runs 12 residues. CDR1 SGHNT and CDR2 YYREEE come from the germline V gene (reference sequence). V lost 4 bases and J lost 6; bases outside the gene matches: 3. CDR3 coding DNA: TGTGCCAGCAGCAGAGGACAGGGCGAGCAGTACTTC. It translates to CASSRGQGEQYF.

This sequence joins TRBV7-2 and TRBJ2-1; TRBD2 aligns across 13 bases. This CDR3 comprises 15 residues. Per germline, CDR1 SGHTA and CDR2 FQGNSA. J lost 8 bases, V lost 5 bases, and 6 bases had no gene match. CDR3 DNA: TGTGCCAGCAGCCGGACTAGCGGGGGTAACCATGAGCAGTTCTTC. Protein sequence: CASSRTSGGNHEQFF.

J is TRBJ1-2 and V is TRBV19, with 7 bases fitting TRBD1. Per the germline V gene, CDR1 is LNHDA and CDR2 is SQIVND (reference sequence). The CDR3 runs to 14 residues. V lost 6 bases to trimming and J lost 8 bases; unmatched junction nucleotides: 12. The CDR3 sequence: CASSTGKGARGYTF. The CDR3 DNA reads TGTGCCAGTAGCACAGGGAAGGGGGCGCGAGGCTACACCTTC. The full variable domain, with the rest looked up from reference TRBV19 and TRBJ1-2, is DGGITQSPKYLFRKEGQNVTLSCEQNLNHDAMYWYRQDPGQGLRLIYYSQIVNDFQKGDIAEGYSVSREKKESFPLTVTSAQKNPTAFYLCASSTGKGARGYTFGSGTRLTVV.

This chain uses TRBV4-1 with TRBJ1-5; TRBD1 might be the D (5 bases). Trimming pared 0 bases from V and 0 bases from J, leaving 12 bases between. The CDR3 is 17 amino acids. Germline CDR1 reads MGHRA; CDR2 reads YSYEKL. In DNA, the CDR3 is TGCGCCAGCAGCCAAGATCGGGGGGTGATTAGCAATCAGCCCCAGCATTTT. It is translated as CASSQDRGVISNQPQHF.

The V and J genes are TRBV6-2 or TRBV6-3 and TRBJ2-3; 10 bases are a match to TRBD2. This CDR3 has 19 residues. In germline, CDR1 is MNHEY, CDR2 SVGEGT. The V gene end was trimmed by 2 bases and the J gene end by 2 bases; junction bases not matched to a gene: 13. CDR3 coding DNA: TGTGCCAGCAGTTACGATCGCACTAGCGGGGCCCGTCTCACAGATACGCAGTATTTT. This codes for CASSYDRTSGARLTDTQYF.

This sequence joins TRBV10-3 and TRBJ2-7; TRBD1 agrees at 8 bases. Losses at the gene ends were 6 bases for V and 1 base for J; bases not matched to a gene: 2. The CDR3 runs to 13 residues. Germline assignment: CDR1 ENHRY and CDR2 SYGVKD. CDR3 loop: CAISRDRSYEQYF. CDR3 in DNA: TGTGCCATCAGCCGGGACAGGTCCTACGAGCAGTACTTC.

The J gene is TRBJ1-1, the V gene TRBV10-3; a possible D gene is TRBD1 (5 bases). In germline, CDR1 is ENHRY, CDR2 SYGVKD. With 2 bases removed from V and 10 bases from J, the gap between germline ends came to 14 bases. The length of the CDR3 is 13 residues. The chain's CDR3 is CAISEGTYGGAFF. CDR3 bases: TGTGCCATCAGTGAGGGGACTTACGGGGGAGCTTTCTTT.